This TCR beta chain stems from a study of cytomegalovirus exposure and HLA in healthy donors (dated by TCRdb to 2015 to 2018). In terms of the full investigation: In an earlier analysis of 587 of the donors, less than 350 Gb of sequence data and 100 million or so unique TCR beta sequences from some 170 million T cells were reported. An early release covering roughly 600 HLA-typed donors comprised roughly 300 gigabases of sequencing data and around 80 million unique TCR sequences. The genetic ancestry cluster associated with self-reported Caucasian donors included over 65% of the 300 to 450 genotyped donors. The aim of the study was to test whether cataloging public T cell receptors could identify signatures of past pathogen exposure. Using immunosequencing, the study profiled T cell repertoires from roughly 650 subjects and related those repertoires to cytomegalovirus serostatus. In addition to the first cohort of roughly 670 subjects, a separate validation cohort of about 120 different subjects was used. To predict cytomegalovirus infection status, the study combined high-throughput TCR immunosequencing, statistical association of individual TCRs with disease status, and machine learning. A later analysis re-analyzed previously published TCR beta repertoires from approximately 670 donors and added high-resolution HLA genotyping to study TCR occurrence patterns. Rather than drawing on any new phenotypic data, the later analysis identified candidate immune exposures from TCR beta sequences and the way those sequences occurred across donors. An earlier analysis of more than 450 of the donors used high-throughput TCR beta sequencing to judge whether each TCR beta V gene segment behaved as functional or pseudogenic. Alongside the repertoire data, information on donor age, sex, ethnicity and CMV serostatus was compiled. A later genetic analysis took genome-wide SNP genotypes for about 55% of the roughly 670 donors and used that subset as a discovery cohort. All discovery cohort repertoires had been generated using a single sequencing platform. Class I and class II HLA loci were covered by the typing at four-digit resolution. The number of typed donors differed by locus: roughly 629-630 for A, B, C, DRB1 and DQB1; some 540 for DQA1; over 600 for DPA1; and roughly 470 for DPB1. Five DR-DQ haplotypes were handled as single units for association and clustering because linkage in the cohort was strong. Among some 400 genotyped donors of the cohort, an average of around 220,000 unique TCR beta nucleotide sequences was sequenced per donor, of which about 18% were non-productive. What the authors observed across the whole study: When HLA alleles, especially DR and DQ, strongly co-occurred, TCR associations were difficult to assign to individual alleles. In vitro tests confirmed that a few of the cytomegalovirus-associated TCR beta chains recognize cytomegalovirus antigens. Because the 87-base-pair reads could not distinguish some IMGT-functional V segments, including TRBV6-2 and TRBV6-3, those segments were excluded. Several of the top co-occurrence clusters appeared to be linked to parvovirus B19, influenza, CMV and Epstein-Barr virus, according to a later analysis. In a later genetic analysis, fewer N-insertions in productive TCRs were reported among donors in an Asian-associated ancestry cluster than the roughly 700-donor mean. It was suggested by the authors that the approach could potentially be generalized to other disease states and immunological phenotypes. In an earlier analysis of about 600 of the donors, most TCR beta V segments appeared in productive rearrangements about 90% or about 30% of the time, broadly matching IMGT annotations. A further reported finding was that TCR beta sequences accurately predicted the HLA-A and HLA-B alleles for most subjects in the first cohort. In both the original and validation cohorts, the classifier was reported to diagnose cytomegalovirus status with high specificity and sensitivity. The presence/absence analyses assumed that sequencing depth was roughly uniform across donors, and that assumption may not be true. This cohort had only TCR beta chains sequenced, and the lack of alpha or paired-chain data limited which features could be detected. According to a later analysis, most CMV-associated TCR beta chains appeared to be HLA-restricted, and the HLA associations seemed to be driven largely by CMV exposure. A later analysis associated 17,000 or so TCR beta sequences with specific HLA alleles at a false discovery rate of 0.05. A later analysis found that HLA-associated TCR beta chains were more clonally expanded and had lower generation probabilities than equally common non-associated chains. The only immune exposure information available for the cohort was CMV serostatus. A cluster of highly shared sequence variants was judged likely to be a technical artifact of the sequencing pipeline. A total of 150 or so TCR beta chains were listed by the study as associated with cytomegalovirus. HLA typing was unavailable for some donors at each locus, so association tests used only the typed subset. In a later genetic analysis, a missense DCLRE1C variant was associated with V-gene and J-gene trimming of TCR beta chains, and the association was replicated in an independent cohort. Because counts were too low, approximately 18 rarely observed V segments, including chromosome 9 orphons, were excluded from the earlier analysis of 500 to 700 of the donors. In a later analysis, the rate of TCR association differed among HLA loci, with DRB1 alleles having the most associated TCRs and HLA-C alleles having the fewest. Linkage disequilibrium might explain the correlated functional status among segregating V segments, but an unknown experimental factor could not be ruled out. While some public TCRs were present in many individuals, most TCR sequences turned up only very rarely across donors.

Of note for this clone: There is no known antigen for this receptor. Nothing much larger sits one base from this clone, and base qualities are not available.

Here V drops 3 bases and J drops 16 bases, and the junction holds 5 bases not matched to any gene. The CDR1 and CDR2 encoded by the germline V gene (reference sequence) are DFQATT and SNEGSKA. From its cysteine to its phenylalanine, the CDR3 spans 10 amino acids. Here the CDR3 DNA is all that survives: 30 bases in frame from base 1. Library method: the immunoSEQ multiplex PCR assay. For the multiplex PCR, a mixture combining 60 forward primers for TCR Vbeta segments and 13 reverse primers for TCR Jbeta segments was used. A multiplex PCR assay on genomic DNA amplified the CDR3 region of rearranged TCR beta genes. On the Illumina HiSeq System, the amplified TCR beta libraries were sequenced as 87-base-pair reads. The original pipeline was this. Across the 600 to 700 repertoires, a later analysis counted some 80 million unique TCR beta chains, around 10 million of which were shared by at least two donors. Raw reads were error-corrected and collapsed into unique sequences by a nearest-neighbor algorithm in which closely related sequences were merged to remove PCR and sequencing errors. CDR3 sequences were aligned to IMGT reference sequences to assign V, D and J gene segments. For a sequence to be retained, a match of at least six nucleotides was required to both a V gene segment and a J gene segment. A rearrangement was called productive if the CDR3 had no stop codons and remained in frame with V and J, and every other rearrangement was called non-productive. Following IMGT convention, CDR3 was defined as the stretch from the second conserved V-encoded cysteine to the conserved J-encoded phenylalanine. Sequences without an unambiguous match to a single V gene segment were excluded from the earlier analysis of over 500 of the donors. An earlier analysis of several hundred of the donors called V segments functional above 56.7% productive rearrangements and segregating when the between-donor standard deviation exceeded 5%. A statistical classification framework was built to diagnose cytomegalovirus status from the catalog of TCR beta chain sequences. In a later analysis, TCR nucleotide sequences were compared against IMGT/GENE-DB human TR gene sequences so that V and J genes could be assigned. In a later analysis, CDR3 sequences and most-parsimonious VDJ recombination scenarios were assigned using the TCRdist pipeline. In a later analysis, every TCR beta chain was defined by the combination of its CDR3 amino acid sequence and its V-gene family, and reads without a unique V-gene family were dropped. To address suspected cross-contamination and a sequencing artifact, a later analysis removed 450 to 700 highly shared, low-generation-probability nucleotide sequences. In a later analysis, a clonal expansion index was calculated for each public chain from normalized within-repertoire ranks of inferred template counts. In a later analysis, generation probabilities were computed using a VDJ recombination model fitted to out-of-frame rearrangements, and the results were checked against IGoR. A later analysis scored TCR-TCR, TCR-HLA and TCR-CMV co-occurrence with hypergeometric tests, applying a repertoire-size bias correction to TCR pairs. To estimate false discovery rates, a later analysis permuted the HLA or CMV assignments 20 times. In a later analysis, co-occurring TCRs were grouped with DBSCAN, and TCRdist sequence similarity was added when clustering was performed within HLA-allele-positive subsets. Repertoires with fewer than 30,000 or more than 120,000 public chains were left out of co-occurrence clustering, as were a few repertoires with anomalous nucleotide sharing. The immuneACCESS repertoire file appears here via TCRdb, limited to in-frame rearrangements. These files lack a portion of the clones; in checked studies, under half of the deficit traces to unresolved V genes, and the cause of the others is not known. The DNA was the basis for D and trimming; V, J and clone size are from that table. The sample contains about 160,000 clones, roughly 80% of them found a single time. 7% to 9.5% of the sample goes to the ten largest clones.

The cohort consisted of 670 or so healthy bone marrow donors. At the time of sampling, all cohort members were nominally healthy, though unrecorded immune exposures were likely present. The donor tested CMV seropositive, placing the donor among the approximately 310 seropositive members of the cohort. A peripheral blood sample was provided by each donor, and peripheral blood mononuclear cells were used for TCR beta sequencing. Genomic DNA extraction from the blood cell samples was performed with the Qiagen DNeasy Blood Extraction Kit. Sequencing input: PBMCs. The sequence joins TRBV20-1 to TRBJ2-1, and 8 junctional nucleotides match TRBD2. This clonotype was sampled from a male donor in good health and CMV-seropositive. The nucleotide sequence is TGCAGTGCTAGGCGGGGGGTGGGTTTCTTC. This encodes CSARRGVGFF.